In terms of frequency, the clone carrying this T cell receptor beta chain is medium-sized. Antigen unknown. Germline loops: CDR1 SSHAT, CDR2 FNYEAQ (reference sequence). This CDR3 has 15 amino acids. UMI labels and 5' RACE were used to prepare the TRB cDNA libraries. From the 5' RACE reads, TCRdb lists one entry per CDR3 protein and no DNA. Its clone listing holds tens of thousands of distinct CDR3 sequences. This entry belongs to a study of CXCR3-negative and CXCR3-positive naive CD8 T cells. About the study: For each library, about 1.5 +/- 0.3 million TRB reads were obtained, 130 million to 150 million in total.

Study-level results: CXCR3-negative naive cells had less hydrophobic TRB CDR3s than did CXCR3-positive naive cells.

The sample consisted of naive CXCR3- CD8+ T cells from blood. Subset given: CD45RO-CCR7+CD27+CD95- naive CD8+ T cells lacking CXCR3 (TNR3-). The clonotype was recovered from a human donor in good health. Some clones in this sample may be carry-over from other donors' samples. The J gene is TRBJ2-2, the V gene TRBV7-7; the D call from TCRdb, TRBD2, cannot be confirmed without DNA. This CDR3 reads CASSLESLNTGELFF. The whole variable domain, filled in from reference TRBV7-7 and TRBJ2-2, reads GAGVSQSPRYKVTKRGQDVTLRCDPISSHATLYWYQQALGQGPEFLTYFNYEAQPDKSGLPSDRFSAERPEGSISTLTIQRTEQRDSAMYRCASSLESLNTGELFFGEGSRLTVL.